This T cell receptor beta chain originates from a study of blood T cell repertoires in COVID-19. Study at large: Researchers got acute and convalescent COVID-19 samples from the United States, Italy and Spain. PBMCs, B-cell-depleted T cells, or T cells were the source of the cDNA or gDNA that made up the material.

Original data processing: Scientists estimated how many nucleated cells there were by amplifying reference gene primers. The data were produced by immunoSEQ multiplex PCR, yet TCRdb's version contains in-frame clones alone and is incomplete. V and J calls plus clone size are reproduced from that table; the DNA served to infer D and trimming. The data hold about 260,000 clones, with under 90% observed a single time. CDR1 and CDR2 (germline): LNHNV, YYDKDF (reference sequence). V lost 1 base and J lost 1; bases outside the gene matches: 4. This CDR3 comprises 16 residues. The sample consisted of peripheral blood. This TCR derives from a human donor in a cohort sampled during active COVID-19. V and J are TRBV15 and TRBJ2-3; TRBD1 matches 8 bases. The CDR3 sequence is CATSRGRGQGTDTQYF. The DNA for the CDR3 is TGTGCCACCAGCAGAGGCAGGGGGCAGGGCACAGATACGCAGTATTTT. The whole variable domain, remainder taken from reference TRBV15 and TRBJ2-3, is DAMVIQNPRYQVTQFGKPVTLSCSQTLNHNVMYWYQQKSSQAPKLLFHYYDKDFNNEADTPDNFQSRRPNTSFCFLDIRSPGLGDTAMYLCATSRGRGQGTDTQYFGPGTRLTVL.